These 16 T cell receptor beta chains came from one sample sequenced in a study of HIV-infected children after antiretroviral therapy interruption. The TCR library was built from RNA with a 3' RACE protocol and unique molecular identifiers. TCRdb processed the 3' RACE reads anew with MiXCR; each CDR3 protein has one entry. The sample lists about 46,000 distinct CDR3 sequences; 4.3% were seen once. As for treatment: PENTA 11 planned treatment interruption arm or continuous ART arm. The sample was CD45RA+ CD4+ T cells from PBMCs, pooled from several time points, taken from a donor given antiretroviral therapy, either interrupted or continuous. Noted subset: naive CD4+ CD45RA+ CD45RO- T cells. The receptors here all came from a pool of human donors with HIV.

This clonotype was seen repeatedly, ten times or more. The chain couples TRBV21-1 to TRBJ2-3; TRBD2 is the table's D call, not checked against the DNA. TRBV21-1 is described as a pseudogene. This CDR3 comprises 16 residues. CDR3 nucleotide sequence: TGTGCCAGCGGATCCCCATTGCGGGGGGACACAGATACGCAGTATTTT. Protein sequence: CASGSPLRGDTDTQYF.

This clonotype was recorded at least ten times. Written as DNA, the CDR3 is TGTGCCAGCAGCCTCAAGTCGGCCCAAGAGACCCAGTACTTC. As protein: CASSLKSAQETQYF. The rearrangement links TRBV7-9 to TRBJ2-5; D remains ambiguous. CDR3 length: 14 amino acids. V gave up 5 bases and J gave up 1 base, with 11 bases separating them. CDR1 is SEHNR and CDR2 is FQNEAQ in the germline V gene (reference sequence). The full variable domain, rest sourced from reference TRBV7-9 and TRBJ2-5, is DTGVSQNPRHKITKRGQNVTFRCDPISEHNRLYWYRQTLGQGPEFLTYFQNEAQLEKSRLLSDRFSAERPKGSFSTLEIQRTEQGDSAMYLCASSLKSAQETQYFGPGTRLLVL.

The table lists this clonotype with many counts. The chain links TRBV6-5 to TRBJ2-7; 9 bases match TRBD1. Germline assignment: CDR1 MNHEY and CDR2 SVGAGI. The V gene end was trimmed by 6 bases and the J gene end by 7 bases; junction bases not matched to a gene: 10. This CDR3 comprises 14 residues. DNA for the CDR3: TGTGCCAGCAGCCGAGGGACAGGGTTAGATGAGCAGTACTTC. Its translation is CASSRGTGLDEQYF.

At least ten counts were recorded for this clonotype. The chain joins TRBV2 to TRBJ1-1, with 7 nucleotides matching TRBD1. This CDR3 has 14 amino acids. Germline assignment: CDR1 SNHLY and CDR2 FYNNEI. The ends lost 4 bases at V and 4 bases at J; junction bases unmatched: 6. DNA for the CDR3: TGTGCCAGCAGTGGACAGGGAACGGGCACTGAAGCTTTCTTT. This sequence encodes CASSGQGTGTEAFF.

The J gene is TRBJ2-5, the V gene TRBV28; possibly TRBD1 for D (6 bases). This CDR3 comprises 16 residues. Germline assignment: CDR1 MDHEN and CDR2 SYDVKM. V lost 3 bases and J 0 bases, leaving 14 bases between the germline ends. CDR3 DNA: TGTGCCAGCAGTTTCAGGGACAACTGGTACCAAGAGACCCAGTACTTC. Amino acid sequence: CASSFRDNWYQETQYF.

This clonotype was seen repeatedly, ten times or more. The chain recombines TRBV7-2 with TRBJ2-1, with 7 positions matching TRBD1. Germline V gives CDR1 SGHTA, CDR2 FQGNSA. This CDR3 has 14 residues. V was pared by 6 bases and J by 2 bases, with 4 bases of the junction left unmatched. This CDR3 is CASRPTGTYNEQFF. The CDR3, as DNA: TGTGCCAGCAGGCCGACAGGGACCTACAATGAGCAGTTCTTC.

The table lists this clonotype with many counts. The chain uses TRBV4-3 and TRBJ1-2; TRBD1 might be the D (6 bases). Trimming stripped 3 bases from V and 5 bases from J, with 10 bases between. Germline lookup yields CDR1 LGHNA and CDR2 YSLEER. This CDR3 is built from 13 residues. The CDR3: CASSHGTSYGYTF. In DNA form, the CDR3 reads TGCGCCAGCAGCCATGGGACATCTTATGGCTACACCTTC.

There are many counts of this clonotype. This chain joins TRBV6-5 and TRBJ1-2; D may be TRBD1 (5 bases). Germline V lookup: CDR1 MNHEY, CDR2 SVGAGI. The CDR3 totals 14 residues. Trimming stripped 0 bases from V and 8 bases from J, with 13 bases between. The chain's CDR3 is CASSYSMQGSGYTF. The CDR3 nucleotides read TGTGCCAGCAGTTACTCGATGCAGGGTAGCGGCTACACCTTC.

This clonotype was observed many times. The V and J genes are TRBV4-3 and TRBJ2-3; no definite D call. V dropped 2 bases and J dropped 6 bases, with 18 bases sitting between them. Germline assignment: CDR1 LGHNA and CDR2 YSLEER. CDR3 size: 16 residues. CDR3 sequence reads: CASSQYQGSLGDTQYF. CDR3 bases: TGCGCCAGCAGCCAATATCAAGGCTCCCTGGGGGATACGCAGTATTTT.

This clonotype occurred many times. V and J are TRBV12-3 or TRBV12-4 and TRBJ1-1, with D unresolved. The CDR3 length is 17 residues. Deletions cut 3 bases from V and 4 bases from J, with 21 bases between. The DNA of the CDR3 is TGTGCCAGCAGTTTCCTGACCGGTCTCAGGTTGGGCACTGAAGCTTTCTTT. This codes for CASSFLTGLRLGTEAFF.

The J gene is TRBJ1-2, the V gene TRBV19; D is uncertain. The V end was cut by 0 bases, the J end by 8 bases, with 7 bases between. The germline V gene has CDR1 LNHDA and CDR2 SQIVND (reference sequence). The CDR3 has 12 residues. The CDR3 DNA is TGTGCCAGTAGTATAGATCGCCTGGGCTACACCTTC. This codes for CASSIDRLGYTF.

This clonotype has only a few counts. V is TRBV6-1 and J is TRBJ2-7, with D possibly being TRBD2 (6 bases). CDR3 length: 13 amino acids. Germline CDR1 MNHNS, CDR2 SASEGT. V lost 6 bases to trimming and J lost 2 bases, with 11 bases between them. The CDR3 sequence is CASRSGGTYEQYF. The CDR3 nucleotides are TGTGCCAGCAGGTCCGGGGGAACCTACGAGCAGTACTTC.

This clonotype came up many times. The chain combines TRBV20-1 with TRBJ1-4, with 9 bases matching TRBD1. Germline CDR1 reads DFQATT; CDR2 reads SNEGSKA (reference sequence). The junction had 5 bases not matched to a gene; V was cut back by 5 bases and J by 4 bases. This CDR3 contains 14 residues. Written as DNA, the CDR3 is TGCAGTGCTCACAGGGGGCCCGTTAATGAAAAACTGTTTTTT. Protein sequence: CSAHRGPVNEKLFF.

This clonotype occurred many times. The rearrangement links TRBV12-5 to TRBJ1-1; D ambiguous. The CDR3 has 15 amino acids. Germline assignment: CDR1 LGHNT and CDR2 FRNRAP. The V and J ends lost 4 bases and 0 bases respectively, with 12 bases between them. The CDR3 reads CASGSGIGLNTEAFF. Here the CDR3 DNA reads TGTGCTAGTGGTTCCGGGATCGGGTTGAACACTGAAGCTTTCTTT.

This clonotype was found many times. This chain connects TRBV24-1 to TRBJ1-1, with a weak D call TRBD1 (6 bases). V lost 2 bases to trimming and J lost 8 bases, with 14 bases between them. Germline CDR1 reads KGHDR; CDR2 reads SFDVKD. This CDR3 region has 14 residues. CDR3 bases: TGTGCCACCAGTGATTCTTCGCGACAGGACGAAGCTTTCTTT. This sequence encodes CATSDSSRQDEAFF.

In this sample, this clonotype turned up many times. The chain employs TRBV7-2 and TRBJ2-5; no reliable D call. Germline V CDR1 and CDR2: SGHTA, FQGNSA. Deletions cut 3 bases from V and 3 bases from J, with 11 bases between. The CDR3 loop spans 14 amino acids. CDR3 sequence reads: CASSFVGYKETQYF. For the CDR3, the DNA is TGTGCCAGCAGCTTCGTGGGATATAAAGAGACCCAGTACTTC.